This T cell receptor beta chain was documented in a study of molecular identifiers for immune sequencing clone quantification (dated by TCRdb to the late 2010s). The study in broad terms: For a replicate experiment, RNA from 20,000 or 100,000 naive CD8 T cells was divided into five aliquots, and four of the five aliquots were sequenced. The study was a methods study using CD8 T cells to benchmark molecular-identifier clustering-based TCR repertoire sequencing (MIDCIRS) and TCR RNA copy counting.

Overall study results and their limits: When barcode sub-clustering was omitted, TCR diversity was inflated by chimeric consensus sequences, with chimeras reaching as high as 47%. The sizes of highly expanded clones could end up underestimated when identical TCR molecules share a barcode. In CMV-specific effector cells, over 99% of molecules were held by clones above 20 RNA copies, whereas under 1% of molecules were held by such clones in naive cells. The naive libraries included spiked-in Jurkat TCR RNA (around 9 copies' worth), and this RNA is not part of the donor repertoire. Spiked-in Jurkat TCR RNA equivalent to a single cell was reported to be detectable even among 800,000 to 1,000,000 naive CD8 T cells. About 3 recovered TCR RNA copies per cell were obtained by modeling, versus about ten by digital PCR, implying a capture efficiency of about 30%.

Receptor amplification or capture employed PCR. Sequencer: NextSeq 500. Bulk TCR libraries were made following a previously described method, with the TCR primers given in Table S5. The Qiagen AllPrep DNA/RNA kit was used to purify total RNA. Before analysis, reads from multiple sequencing runs of one library were combined. In the original analysis: Reads were retained only if their TCR constant sequence matched exactly, and those retained reads were trimmed to 150 nt and grouped according to their 12-nt molecular barcodes. Within each barcode group, reads were sub-clustered at a 15% Levenshtein threshold, and quality-weighted consensus sequences were built per RNA molecule. Non-functional sequences were removed, as were lower-count sequences one edit away from another. Barcode sub-clusters with fewer than 20% of the maximum read count were removed, based on fitting two negative binomial distributions. Using fastp at Q25 and MiXCR, TCRdb reprocessed the public reads and kept productive beta chains. For every CDR3 protein sequence, its rows merge into one entry that carries the most common genes and DNA. The authors' filters were not applied to this entry. Within this sample are about 500,000 distinct CDR3 sequences, with around 23% of them counted one time only. The top ten constitute over 0.6% of the sample.

CDR1 and CDR2 are drawn from the germline V gene: MGHRA, YSYEKL. The CDR3 has 16 amino acids, counting the end cysteine and phenylalanine. CDR3 DNA only is kept here, 48 bases in frame from base 1. Libraries of naive CD8 T cells were generated from about 19,000 to 1,100,000 sorted cells, with 10%, 30% or 50% of the purified RNA used. Naive CD8 T cells were FACS-sorted as CD8+CD4-CCR7+CD45RA+ on a BD FACSAria II into RLT Plus buffer. To test detection sensitivity, Jurkat RNA equivalent to more than eight TCR copies was spiked into samples of about 19,000-1,000,000 naive CD8 T cells. Enrichment of CD8 T cells was performed with RosetteSep CD8+ T Cell Enrichment Cocktail and Ficoll-Paque, after which ACK red cell lysis was carried out. This clonotype was picked up a small number of times. No cognate antigen has been identified for it. One end of the junction does not line up with germline, which may come from a read error.

The chain is assembled from TRBV4-1 and TRBJ1-1; the D region possibly corresponds to TRBD1 (6 bases align). This sequence was found in a human donor in good health. Some libraries in this study had Jurkat cell RNA spiked in. The material sequenced was naive CD8+ T cells from blood, with Jurkat cell RNA spiked in. The cell subset or site label here, explained by the study, means: FACS-sorted CD8+CD4-CCR7+CD45RA+ naive T cells. The CDR3 protein sequence reads: CASSQEGQLQNTKAFF. The nucleotide sequence is given as TGCGCCAGCAGCCAAGAGGGACAACTTCAGAACACTAAAGCTTTCTTT.